These T cell receptor beta chains were read from a single sample in a study of blood T cell repertoires in COVID-19. TCRdb's copy holds only in-frame clones and misses some; the assay was immunoSEQ multiplex PCR. The table lists around 54,000 clones, about 72% of them singletons. The sample was PBMCs or T cells enriched from blood (not recorded which). These receptors all stem from a woman aged 45 to 65 with acute COVID-19. The CDR3 runs from the conserved cysteine through the conserved F or W. The order of the fields is J gene, V gene, clone size, CDR3 length, D gene, CDR3 protein, CDR3 DNA. D genes are given only for firm matches. Size is omitted from some rows. Given values are once, few, many or a class for expanded clones.

TRBJ1-2 | TRBV7-9 | NA | 14 | TRBD1 | CASSLETGGDGYTF | TGTGCCAGCAGCTTAGAGACAGGGGGCGATGGCTACACCTTC
TRBJ1-5 | TRBV19 | NA | 19 | NA | CASSTTNFEQVGGNQPQHF | TGTGCCAGTAGTACCACTAACTTTGAACAGGTGGGGGGAAATCAGCCCCAGCATTTT
TRBJ1-2 | TRBV7-8 | NA | 15 | NA | CASSLVPGVLYGYTF | TGTGCCAGCAGCTTAGTCCCCGGGGTACTATATGGCTACACCTTC
TRBJ2-2 | TRBV7-3 | NA | 16 | TRBD2 | CASSPRGGRNTGELFF | TGTGCCAGCAGCCCCCGGGGGGGCCGGAACACCGGGGAGCTGTTTTTT
TRBJ2-1 | TRBV19 | NA | 13 | NA | CASKREQRDEQFF | TGTGCCAGTAAGAGGGAGCAGCGCGATGAGCAGTTCTTC
TRBJ2-1 | TRBV9 | NA | 15 | NA | CASSVGGGRYNEQFF | TGTGCCAGCAGCGTAGGCGGGGGCCGATACAATGAGCAGTTCTTC
TRBJ2-3 | TRBV7-6 | NA | 16 | NA | CASLTLVQGWTDTQYF | TGTGCCAGCCTAACTCTAGTACAGGGTTGGACAGATACGCAGTATTTT
TRBJ2-2 | TRBV30 | NA | 15 | TRBD1 | CAWSLGQGNTGELFF | TGTGCCTGGAGCCTGGGACAGGGGAACACCGGGGAGCTGTTTTTT
TRBJ1-1 | TRBV9 | NA | 15 | TRBD1 | CASTKGAEGNTEAFF | TGTGCCAGCACAAAGGGGGCCGAGGGGAACACTGAAGCTTTCTTT
TRBJ2-5 | TRBV19 | few | 15 | TRBD2 | CASSPLAGGQETQYF | TGTGCCAGTAGCCCTTTGGCGGGGGGCCAAGAGACCCAGTACTTC
TRBJ2-5 | TRBV24-1 | NA | 13 | NA | CATSGGLWETQYF | TGTGCCACCAGTGGAGGGCTTTGGGAGACCCAGTACTTC
TRBJ1-6 | TRBV27 | NA | 16 | NA | CASSLSYDRYNSPLHF | TGTGCCAGCAGTTTATCGTACGACAGATATAATTCACCCCTCCACTTT
TRBJ2-7 | TRBV6-1 | NA | 14 | TRBD1 | CASSDGQGSHEQYF | TGTGCCAGCAGTGACGGACAGGGGTCCCACGAGCAGTACTTC
TRBJ2-5 | TRBV5-4 | NA | 15 | NA | CASSLDFAPQETQYF | TGTGCCAGCAGCTTGGACTTTGCGCCTCAAGAGACCCAGTACTTC
TRBJ2-7 | TRBV5-1 | NA | 15 | TRBD1 | CASSWTGTGANEQYF | TGCGCCAGCAGTTGGACCGGGACAGGGGCCAACGAGCAGTACTTC
TRBJ2-1 | TRBV11-2 | NA | 15 | NA | CASSVGTGSYNEQFF | TGTGCCAGCAGCGTAGGAACGGGGTCCTACAATGAGCAGTTCTTC
TRBJ2-1 | TRBV11-2 | NA | 14 | TRBD1 | CASQVGTALNEQFF | TGTGCCAGCCAGGTCGGGACAGCGCTCAATGAGCAGTTCTTC
TRBJ1-2 | TRBV5-6 | NA | 13 | NA | CASSLSWGEGYTF | TGTGCCAGCAGCTTGAGTTGGGGGGAAGGCTACACCTTC
TRBJ2-7 | TRBV12-5 | NA | 16 | TRBD2 | CASGLTPRLAGDEQYF | TGTGCTAGTGGTTTGACGCCCCGACTAGCGGGGGACGAGCAGTACTTC
TRBJ1-2 | TRBV20-1 | NA | 12 | NA | CSASAGVGGYTF | TGCAGTGCTAGTGCAGGGGTCGGCGGCTACACCTTC
TRBJ1-6 | TRBV7-6 | NA | 15 | NA | CASSLGGGYNSPLHF | TGTGCCAGCAGCTTAGGCGGAGGGTATAATTCACCCCTCCACTTT
TRBJ1-2 | TRBV6-2/TRBV6-3 | NA | 15 | TRBD1 | CASSSPGGRSYGYTF | TGTGCCAGCAGTTCCCCAGGGGGCAGGAGCTATGGCTACACCTTC
TRBJ1-2 | TRBV12-3/TRBV12-4 | few | 13 | NA | CASSLAPTYGYTF | TGTGCCAGCAGTTTAGCCCCTACCTATGGCTACACCTTC
TRBJ1-1 | TRBV28 | few | 16 | NA | CATIRGRQGKWFAAFF | TGTGCCACCATCCGAGGGCGCCAGGGGAAGTGGTTCGCAGCTTTCTTT
TRBJ1-2 | TRBV30 | NA | 13 | NA | CAWIWGPNYGYTF | TGTGCCTGGATCTGGGGGCCTAACTATGGCTACACCTTC
TRBJ2-2 | TRBV2 | NA | 16 | NA | CASSEDQLTNTGELFF | TGTGCCAGCAGTGAAGATCAGTTAACGAACACCGGGGAGCTGTTTTTT
TRBJ1-4 | TRBV7-9 | NA | 15 | NA | CASSENRATNEKLFF | TGTGCCAGCAGCGAGAATAGAGCAACTAATGAAAAACTGTTTTTT
TRBJ1-6 | TRBV5-4 | few | 17 | NA | CASSPGGGSSYNSPLHF | TGTGCCAGCAGCCCGGGAGGGGGTAGCTCCTATAATTCACCCCTCCACTTT
TRBJ2-3 | TRBV28 | NA | 14 | TRBD2 | CASSPTSGVDTQYF | TGTGCCAGCAGTCCTACTAGCGGGGTGGATACGCAGTATTTT
TRBJ1-2 | TRBV28 | NA | 14 | TRBD1 | CASSLIGGAGGYTF | TGTGCCAGCAGTTTGATAGGGGGCGCCGGTGGCTACACCTTC
TRBJ1-2 | TRBV28 | NA | 14 | NA | CASSSPSLTGVNTF | TGTGCCAGCAGCTCCCCTTCCCTGACAGGCGTGAACACCTTC